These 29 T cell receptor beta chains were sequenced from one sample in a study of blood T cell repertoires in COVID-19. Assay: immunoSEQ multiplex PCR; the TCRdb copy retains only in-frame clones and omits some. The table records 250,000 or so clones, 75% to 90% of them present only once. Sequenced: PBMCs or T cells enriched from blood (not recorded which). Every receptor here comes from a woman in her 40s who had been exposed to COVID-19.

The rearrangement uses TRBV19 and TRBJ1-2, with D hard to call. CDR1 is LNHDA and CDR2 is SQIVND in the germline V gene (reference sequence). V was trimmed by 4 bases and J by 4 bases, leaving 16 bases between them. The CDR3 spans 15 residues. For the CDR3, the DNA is TGTGCCAGTAGTACCCACTCAGCCGGGTCCTATGGCTACACCTTC. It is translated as CASSTHSAGSYGYTF.

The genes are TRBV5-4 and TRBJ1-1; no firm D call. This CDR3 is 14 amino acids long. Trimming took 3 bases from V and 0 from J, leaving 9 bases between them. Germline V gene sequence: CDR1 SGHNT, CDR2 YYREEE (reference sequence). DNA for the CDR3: TGTGCCAGCAGCTCGACTAGAGTGAACACTGAAGCTTTCTTT. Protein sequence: CASSSTRVNTEAFF.

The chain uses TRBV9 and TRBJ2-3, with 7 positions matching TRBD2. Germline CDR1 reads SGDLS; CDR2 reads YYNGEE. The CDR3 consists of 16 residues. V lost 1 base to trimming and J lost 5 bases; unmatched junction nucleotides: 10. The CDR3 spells CASSVRLAATKDTQYF. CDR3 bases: TGTGCCAGCAGCGTAAGGCTAGCGGCGACGAAAGATACGCAGTATTTT.

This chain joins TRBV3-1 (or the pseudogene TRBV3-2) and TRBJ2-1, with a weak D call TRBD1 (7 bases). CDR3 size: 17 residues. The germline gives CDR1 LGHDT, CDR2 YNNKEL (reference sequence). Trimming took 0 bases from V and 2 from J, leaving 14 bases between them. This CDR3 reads CASSQDLPRGAYNEQFF. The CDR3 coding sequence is TGTGCCAGCAGCCAAGATCTCCCCAGGGGGGCCTACAATGAGCAGTTCTTC.

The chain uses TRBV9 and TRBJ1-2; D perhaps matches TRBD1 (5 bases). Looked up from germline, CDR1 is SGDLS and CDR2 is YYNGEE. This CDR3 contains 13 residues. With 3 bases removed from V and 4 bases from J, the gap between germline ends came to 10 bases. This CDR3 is CASSGDRTYGYTF. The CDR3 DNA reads TGTGCCAGCAGCGGTGACAGAACCTATGGCTACACCTTC.

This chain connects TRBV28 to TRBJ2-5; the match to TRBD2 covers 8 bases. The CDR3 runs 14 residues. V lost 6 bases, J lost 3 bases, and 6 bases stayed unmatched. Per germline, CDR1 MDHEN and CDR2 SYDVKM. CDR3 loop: CASSGGGPEETQYF. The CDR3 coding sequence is TGTGCCAGCAGCGGGGGGGGACCCGAAGAGACCCAGTACTTC.

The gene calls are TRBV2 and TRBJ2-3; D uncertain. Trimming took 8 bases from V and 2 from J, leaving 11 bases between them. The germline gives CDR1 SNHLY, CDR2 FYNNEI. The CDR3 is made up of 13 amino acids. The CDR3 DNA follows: TGTGCCAGCCTGAGCACCGTCACAGATACGCAGTATTTT. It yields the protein CASLSTVTDTQYF.

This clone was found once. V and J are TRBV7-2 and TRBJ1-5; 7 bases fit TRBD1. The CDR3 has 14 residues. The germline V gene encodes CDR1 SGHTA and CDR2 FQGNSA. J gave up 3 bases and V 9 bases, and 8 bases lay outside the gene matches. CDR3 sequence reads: CASRTTGFNQPQHF. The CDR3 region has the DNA TGTGCCAGTAGGACGACAGGGTTCAATCAGCCCCAGCATTTT.

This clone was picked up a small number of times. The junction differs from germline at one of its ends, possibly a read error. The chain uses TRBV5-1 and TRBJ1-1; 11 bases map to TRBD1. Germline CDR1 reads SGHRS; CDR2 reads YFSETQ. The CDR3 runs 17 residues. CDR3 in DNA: TGTGCCAGCAGCGCGGGACAGGGGGGCCCGCTGAACACTGAAGCTTTCTTT. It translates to CASSAGQGGPLNTEAFF.

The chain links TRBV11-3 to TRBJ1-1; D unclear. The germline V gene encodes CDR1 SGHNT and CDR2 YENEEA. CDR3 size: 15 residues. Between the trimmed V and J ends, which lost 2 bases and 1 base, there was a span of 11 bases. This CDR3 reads CASSLFPGKNTEAFF. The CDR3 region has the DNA TGTGCCAGCAGCTTATTCCCAGGAAAGAACACTGAAGCTTTCTTT.

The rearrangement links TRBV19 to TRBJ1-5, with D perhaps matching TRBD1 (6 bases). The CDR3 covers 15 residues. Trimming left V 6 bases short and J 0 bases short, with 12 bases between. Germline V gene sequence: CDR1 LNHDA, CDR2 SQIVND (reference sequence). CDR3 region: CASSGGPYSNQPQHF. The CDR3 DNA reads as TGTGCCAGTAGCGGGGGGCCTTATAGCAATCAGCCCCAGCATTTT.

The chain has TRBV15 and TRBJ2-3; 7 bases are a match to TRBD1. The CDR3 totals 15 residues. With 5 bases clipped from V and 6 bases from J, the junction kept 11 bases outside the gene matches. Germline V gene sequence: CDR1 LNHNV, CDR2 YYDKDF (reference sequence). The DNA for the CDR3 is TGTGCCACCAGCCTGACAGGGATGGGTGCGGATACGCAGTATTTT. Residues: CATSLTGMGADTQYF.

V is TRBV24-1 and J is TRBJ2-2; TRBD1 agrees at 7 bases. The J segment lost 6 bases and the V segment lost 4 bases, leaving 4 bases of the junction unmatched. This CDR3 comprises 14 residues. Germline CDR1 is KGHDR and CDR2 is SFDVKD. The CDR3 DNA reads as TGTGCCACCAGTGAACAGGGGTTGGCCGGGGAGCTGTTTTTT. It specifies CATSEQGLAGELFF.

Written as DNA, the CDR3 is TGCGCCAGCAGCCAAGAGGGAGGGGACTACAATGAGCAGTTCTTC. As protein: CASSQEGGDYNEQFF. The chain recombines TRBV4-1 with TRBJ2-1; TRBD2 matches at 7 bases. Germline V lookup: CDR1 MGHRA, CDR2 YSYEKL. There are 15 residues in the CDR3. V lost 0 bases to trimming and J lost 3 bases; unmatched junction nucleotides: 2.

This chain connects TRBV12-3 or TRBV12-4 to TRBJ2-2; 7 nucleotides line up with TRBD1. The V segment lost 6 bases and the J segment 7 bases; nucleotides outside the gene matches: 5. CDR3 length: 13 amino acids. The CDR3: CASRRGQDGELFF. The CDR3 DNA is TGTGCCAGCAGAAGGGGGCAAGACGGGGAGCTGTTTTTT.

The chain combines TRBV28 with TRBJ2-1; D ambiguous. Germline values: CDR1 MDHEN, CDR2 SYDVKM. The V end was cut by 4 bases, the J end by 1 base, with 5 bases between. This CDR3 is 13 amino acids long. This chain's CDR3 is CASSSSSYNEQFF. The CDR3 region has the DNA TGTGCCAGCAGTTCCTCTTCCTACAATGAGCAGTTCTTC.

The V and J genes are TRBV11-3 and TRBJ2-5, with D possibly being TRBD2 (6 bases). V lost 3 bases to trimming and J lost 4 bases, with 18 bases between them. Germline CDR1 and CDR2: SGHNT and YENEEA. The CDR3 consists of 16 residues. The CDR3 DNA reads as TGTGCCAGCAGCTTCCACTCTAGCGTAGTCGGAGAGACCCAGTACTTC. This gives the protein CASSFHSSVVGETQYF.

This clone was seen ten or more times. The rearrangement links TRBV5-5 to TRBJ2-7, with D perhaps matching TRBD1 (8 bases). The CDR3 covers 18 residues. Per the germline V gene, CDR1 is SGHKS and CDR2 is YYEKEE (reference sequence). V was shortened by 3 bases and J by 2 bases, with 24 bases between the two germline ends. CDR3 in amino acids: CASSSLGRAGTGAYEQYF. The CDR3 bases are TGTGCCAGCAGCTCCCTTGGGAGGGCGGGGACAGGTGCCTACGAGCAGTACTTC. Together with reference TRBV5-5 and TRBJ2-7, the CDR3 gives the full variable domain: DAGVTQSPTHLIKTRGQQVTLRCSPISGHKSVSWYQQVLGQGPQFIFQYYEKEERGRGNFPDRFSARQFPNYSSELNVNALLLGDSALYLCASSSLGRAGTGAYEQYFGPGTRLTVT.

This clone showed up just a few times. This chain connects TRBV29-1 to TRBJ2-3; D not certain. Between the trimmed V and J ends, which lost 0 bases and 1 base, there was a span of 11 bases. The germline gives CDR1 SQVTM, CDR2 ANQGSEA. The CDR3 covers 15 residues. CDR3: CSVEDTRTGTDTQYF. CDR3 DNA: TGCAGCGTTGAAGACACGAGAACTGGCACAGATACGCAGTATTTT.

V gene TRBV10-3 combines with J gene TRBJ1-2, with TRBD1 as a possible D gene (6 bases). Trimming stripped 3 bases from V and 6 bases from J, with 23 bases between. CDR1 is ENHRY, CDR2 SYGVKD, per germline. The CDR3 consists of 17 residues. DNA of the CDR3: TGTGCCATCAGTGACACCAGGGGTGAGGGCCTGCTGGATGGCTACACCTTC. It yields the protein CAISDTRGEGLLDGYTF.

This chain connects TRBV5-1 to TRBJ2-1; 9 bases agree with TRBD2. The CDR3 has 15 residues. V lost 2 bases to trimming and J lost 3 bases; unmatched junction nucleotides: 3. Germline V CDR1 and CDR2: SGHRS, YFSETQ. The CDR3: CASSLSGGLYNEQFF. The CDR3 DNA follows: TGCGCCAGCAGCTTAAGCGGGGGGCTCTACAATGAGCAGTTCTTC. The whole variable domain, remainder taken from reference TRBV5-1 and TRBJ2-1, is KAGVTQTPRYLIKTRGQQVTLSCSPISGHRSVSWYQQTPGQGLQFLFEYFSETQRNKGNFPGRFSGRQFSNSRSEMNVSTLELGDSALYLCASSLSGGLYNEQFFGPGTRLTVL.

CDR3 bases: TGTGCCAGCAGACTAACCGGGACAGGGAACTATGGCTACACCTTC. Its translation: CASRLTGTGNYGYTF. The gene calls are TRBV7-3 and TRBJ1-2, with TRBD1 matching over 9 bases. The ends lost 6 bases at V and 2 bases at J; junction bases unmatched: 7. The CDR3 covers 15 residues. The germline CDR1 and CDR2 sequences are SGHTA and FQGTGA. Combining the CDR3 with reference TRBV7-3 and TRBJ1-2 gives the whole variable domain GAGVSQTPSNKVTEKGKYVELRCDPISGHTALYWYRQSLGQGPEFLIYFQGTGAADDSGLPNDRFFAVRPEGSVSTLKIQRTERGDSAVYLCASRLTGTGNYGYTFGSGTRLTVV.

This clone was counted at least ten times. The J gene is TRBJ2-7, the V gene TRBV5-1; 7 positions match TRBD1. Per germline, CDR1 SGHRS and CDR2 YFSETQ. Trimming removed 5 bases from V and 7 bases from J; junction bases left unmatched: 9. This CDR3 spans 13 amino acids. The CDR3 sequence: CASSPAGGIEQYF. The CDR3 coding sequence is TGCGCCAGCAGTCCGGCAGGGGGTATTGAGCAGTACTTC.

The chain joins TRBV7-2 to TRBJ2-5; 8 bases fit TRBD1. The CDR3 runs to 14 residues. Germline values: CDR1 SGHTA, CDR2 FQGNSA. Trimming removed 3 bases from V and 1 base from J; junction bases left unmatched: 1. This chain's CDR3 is CASSFQGAQETQYF. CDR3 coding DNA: TGTGCCAGCAGCTTTCAGGGGGCCCAAGAGACCCAGTACTTC.

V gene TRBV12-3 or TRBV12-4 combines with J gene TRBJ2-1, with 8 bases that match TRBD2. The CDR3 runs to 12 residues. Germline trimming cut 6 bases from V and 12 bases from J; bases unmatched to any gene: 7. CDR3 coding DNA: TGTGCCAGCAGCCTGCCACGGGGGGGGCAGTTCTTC. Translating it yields CASSLPRGGQFF.

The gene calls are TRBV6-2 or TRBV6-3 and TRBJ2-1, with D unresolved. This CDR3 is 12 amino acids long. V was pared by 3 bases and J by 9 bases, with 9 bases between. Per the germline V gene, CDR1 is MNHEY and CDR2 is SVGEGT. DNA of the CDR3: TGTGCCAGCAGTTATGGTCTAACTGAGCAGTTCTTC. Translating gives CASSYGLTEQFF.

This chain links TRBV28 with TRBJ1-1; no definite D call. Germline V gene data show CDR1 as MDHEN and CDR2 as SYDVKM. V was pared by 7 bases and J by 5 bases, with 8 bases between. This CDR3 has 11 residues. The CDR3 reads CASMGRTEAFF. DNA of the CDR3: TGTGCCAGCATGGGGAGGACTGAAGCTTTCTTT.

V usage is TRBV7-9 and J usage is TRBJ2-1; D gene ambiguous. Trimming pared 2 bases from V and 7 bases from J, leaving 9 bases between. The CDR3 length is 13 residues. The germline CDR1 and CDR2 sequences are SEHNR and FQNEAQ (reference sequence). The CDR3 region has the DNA TGTGCCAGCAGCTTAATGGCGGTTAATGAGCAGTTCTTC. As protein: CASSLMAVNEQFF.

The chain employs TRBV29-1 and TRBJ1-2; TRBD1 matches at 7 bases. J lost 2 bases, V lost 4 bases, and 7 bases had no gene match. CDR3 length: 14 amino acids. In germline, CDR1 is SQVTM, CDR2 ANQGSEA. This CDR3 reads CSVARDRGNYGYTF. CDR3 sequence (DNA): TGCAGCGTTGCCCGGGACAGAGGGAACTATGGCTACACCTTC.